One and the same sample provided the 26 T cell receptor beta chains below, sequenced in a study of cytomegalovirus exposure and HLA in healthy donors. PCR involved 60 Vbeta and 13 Jbeta primers. Sequencing was performed with immunoSEQ multiplex PCR; in TCRdb, only in-frame clones are kept and a portion is missing. The sample lists 160,000 or so clones, under 85% occurring once. Sample: PBMCs. All receptors come from a woman aged 25 to 39 in good health and CMV-seronegative.

The chain employs TRBV28 and TRBJ1-2; tentative D call: TRBD1 (5 bases). V was pared by 2 bases and J by 5 bases, with 12 bases between. This CDR3 region has 14 residues. Germline CDR1 is MDHEN and CDR2 is SYDVKM. CDR3 DNA sequence: TGTGCCAGCAGTTTAATAGGGGTTGGTTATGGCTACACCTTC. Encoded protein: CASSLIGVGYGYTF.

The V call is TRBV5-1, the J call TRBJ2-1, with 7 bases lining up with TRBD1. Germline V gene lookup returns CDR1 SGHRS and CDR2 YFSETQ. This CDR3 region has 12 residues. Trimming took 5 bases from V and 10 from J; bases not matched to a gene: 6. CDR3 sequence: CASRTGVFEQFF. As DNA, the CDR3 is TGCGCCAGCAGAACAGGGGTGTTCGAGCAGTTCTTC. The whole variable domain, filled in from reference TRBV5-1 and TRBJ2-1, reads KAGVTQTPRYLIKTRGQQVTLSCSPISGHRSVSWYQQTPGQGLQFLFEYFSETQRNKGNFPGRFSGRQFSNSRSEMNVSTLELGDSALYLCASRTGVFEQFFGPGTRLTVL.

The count of this clone is one. This chain connects TRBV5-4 to TRBJ1-1; D perhaps matches TRBD1 (5 bases). CDR1 is SGHNT and CDR2 is YYREEE in the germline V gene (reference sequence). Trimming took off 3 bases at V and 1 base at J, with 16 bases between the two ends. The CDR3 consists of 16 residues. Here the CDR3 DNA reads TGTGCCAGCAGCTCGCTTGCGGGGGAAGAGAACACTGAAGCTTTCTTT. The encoded protein is CASSSLAGEENTEAFF. The full variable domain, in which reference TRBV5-4 and TRBJ1-1 provide the parts outside the CDR3, is ETGVTQSPTHLIKTRGQQVTLRCSSQSGHNTVSWYQQALGQGPQFIFQYYREEENGRGNFPPRFSGLQFPNYSSELNVNALELDDSALYLCASSSLAGEENTEAFFGQGTRLTVV.

This chain links TRBV10-3 with TRBJ2-1, with 8 bases that match TRBD2. This CDR3 spans 15 amino acids. Germline trimming cut 2 bases from V and 4 bases from J; bases unmatched to any gene: 4. The germline V gene has CDR1 ENHRY and CDR2 SYGVKD. The CDR3 DNA reads as TGTGCCATCAGTGAGGTGGCGGGGGGATACAATGAGCAGTTCTTC. Its translation is CAISEVAGGYNEQFF.

This rearrangement joins TRBV7-2 to TRBJ1-1; possibly TRBD1 for D (5 bases). V dropped 1 base and J dropped 0 bases, with 9 bases sitting between them. The CDR3 loop spans 15 amino acids. Germline CDR1 SGHTA, CDR2 FQGNSA. The CDR3 DNA reads TGTGCCAGCAGCTTAGGTAGGGGCCTGAACACTGAAGCTTTCTTT. Translating gives CASSLGRGLNTEAFF.

J is TRBJ1-6 and V is TRBV10-3; D ambiguous. The ends were cut back, 0 bases at V and 5 bases at J, with 8 bases in the middle. The V gene's germline CDR1 is ENHRY and CDR2 SYGVKD. This CDR3 contains 15 residues. CDR3: CAISESGSDNSPLHF. The CDR3, as DNA: TGTGCCATCAGTGAGTCTGGCAGTGATAATTCACCCCTCCACTTT.

This clone has a handful of counts. V is TRBV28 and J is TRBJ2-7, with 8 bases matching TRBD2. The V gene end was trimmed by 1 base and the J gene end by 4 bases; junction bases not matched to a gene: 9. This CDR3 has 16 amino acids. The germline CDR1 and CDR2 sequences are MDHEN and SYDVKM. CDR3 nucleotide sequence: TGTGCCAGCAGTTTATTGATCCAGCGGGGGAGTTACGAGCAGTACTTC. It is translated as CASSLLIQRGSYEQYF.

The rearrangement links TRBV11-3 to TRBJ2-1, with 8 positions matching TRBD1. The CDR3 extends over 16 amino acids. CDR1 and CDR2 from the germline V gene are SGHNT and YENEEA. Germline trimming cut 2 bases from V and 6 bases from J; bases unmatched to any gene: 9. The CDR3 region has the DNA TGTGCCAGCAGCTTAAGGAGTCGCGGGACAGGCAATGAGCAGTTCTTC. This gives the protein CASSLRSRGTGNEQFF.

The rearrangement uses TRBV29-1 and TRBJ1-1; D is unclear. The ends were cut back, 5 bases at V and 0 bases at J, with 4 bases in the middle. Germline CDR1 is SQVTM and CDR2 is ANQGSEA. This CDR3 comprises 11 residues. CDR3 sequence (DNA): TGCAGCGTTTTATTGAACACTGAAGCTTTCTTT. Protein product: CSVLLNTEAFF.

This clone occurred a few times. The chain employs TRBV2 and TRBJ2-1; 9 bases fit TRBD2. CDR1 is SNHLY, CDR2 FYNNEI, per germline. This CDR3 comprises 15 residues. V gave up 1 base and J gave up 8 bases; unmatched junction bases: 6. This chain's CDR3 is CASSEEAGGGYEQFF. The CDR3 DNA sequence: TGTGCCAGCAGTGAAGAAGCGGGGGGCGGCTATGAGCAGTTCTTC.

This clone was seen just once. V gene TRBV5-6 combines with J gene TRBJ1-1, with D unclear. The CDR3 runs to 13 residues. Germline assignment: CDR1 SGHDT and CDR2 YYEEEE. The V end was cut by 2 bases, the J end by 8 bases, with 13 bases between. The CDR3 DNA is TGTGCCAGCAGCTTTGCTACGACGGGAGAAGCTTTCTTT. Protein sequence: CASSFATTGEAFF.

This chain connects TRBV18 to TRBJ1-2; 7 bases agree with TRBD1. The V gene's germline CDR1 is KGHSH and CDR2 LQKENI. The junction had 4 bases not matched to a gene; V was cut back by 3 bases and J by 6 bases. The CDR3 runs 13 residues. This CDR3 reads CASSPGTAHGYTF. The CDR3 region has the DNA TGTGCCAGCTCACCCGGGACAGCCCATGGCTACACCTTC.

This rearrangement joins TRBV7-8 to TRBJ1-5; D is possibly TRBD1 (5 bases). The V end lost 4 bases, the J end lost 4 bases, and 11 bases lay between the germline ends. The CDR3 has 14 residues. Looked up from germline, CDR1 is SGHVS and CDR2 is FQNEAQ. This CDR3 is CASSWSQGNQPQHF. CDR3 DNA: TGTGCCAGCAGCTGGAGTCAGGGTAATCAGCCCCAGCATTTT.

The chain couples TRBV5-6 to TRBJ1-1, with TRBD1 matching over 7 bases. Germline V gene data show CDR1 as SGHDT and CDR2 as YYEEEE. The CDR3 has 13 residues. J lost 5 bases, V lost 4 bases, and 5 bases had no gene match. The CDR3 DNA reads TGTGCCAGCAGCCAGGGGACAGCGACTGAAGCTTTCTTT. This translates into CASSQGTATEAFF.

The chain couples TRBV30 to TRBJ1-4; no clear D. This CDR3 comprises 11 residues. The germline gives CDR1 GTSNPN, CDR2 SVGIG (reference sequence). Trimming took off 0 bases at V and 16 bases at J, with 12 bases between the two ends. The CDR3 protein is CAWSVAGGGFF. In DNA, the CDR3 is TGTGCCTGGAGTGTTGCCGGTGGTGGGTTTTTT.

The rearrangement links TRBV2 to TRBJ1-1; 10 positions match TRBD1. The length of the CDR3 is 13 residues. J gave up 5 bases and V 7 bases, and 4 bases lay outside the gene matches. Germline CDR1 is SNHLY and CDR2 is FYNNEI. Here the CDR3 DNA reads TGTGCCAGCATCTGGGACAGGGGAACTGAAGCTTTCTTT. Protein product: CASIWDRGTEAFF.

In this sample, this clone turned up once. The chain employs TRBV4-2 and TRBJ2-1; 12 nucleotides align to TRBD2. V lost 0 bases and J lost 7; bases outside the gene matches: 7. The CDR3 runs to 17 residues. CDR1 and CDR2 (germline): LGHNA, YNFKEQ. CDR3 in DNA: TGTGCCAGCAGCCAAGACCCTAGCGGGGGGGCCTGGAATGAGCAGTTCTTC. It is translated as CASSQDPSGGAWNEQFF.

The gene calls are TRBV5-1 and TRBJ2-2; weak D call: TRBD2 (5 bases). Germline V lookup: CDR1 SGHRS, CDR2 YFSETQ. Trimming took off 2 bases at V and 1 base at J, with 12 bases between the two ends. There are 16 residues in the CDR3. DNA for the CDR3: TGCGCCAGCAGCTTTGGGCTAGCCGTGAACACCGGGGAGCTGTTTTTT. This gives the protein CASSFGLAVNTGELFF.

The V and J genes are TRBV6-1 and TRBJ2-5; 11 bases align to TRBD1. Germline V gene lookup returns CDR1 MNHNS and CDR2 SASEGT. V shed 4 bases, J shed 7 bases, and the junction held 8 bases outside the gene matches. The CDR3 has 15 amino acids. CDR3 nucleotides: TGTGCCAGCAGTGGAAGGGGGACAGGGGGACTGACCCAGTACTTC. Protein: CASSGRGTGGLTQYF.

The chain has TRBV5-1 and TRBJ2-7; 12 positions match TRBD2. Per the germline V gene, CDR1 is SGHRS and CDR2 is YFSETQ. The CDR3 spans 14 residues. J gave up 6 bases and V 1 base, and 2 bases lay outside the gene matches. CDR3 bases: TGCGCCAGCAGCTTGACTAGCGGGGGGCGCGAGCAGTACTTC. It codes for CASSLTSGGREQYF. Full variable domain (outside the CDR3, taken from reference TRBV5-1 and TRBJ2-7): KAGVTQTPRYLIKTRGQQVTLSCSPISGHRSVSWYQQTPGQGLQFLFEYFSETQRNKGNFPGRFSGRQFSNSRSEMNVSTLELGDSALYLCASSLTSGGREQYFGPGTRLTVT.

V gene TRBV7-9 combines with J gene TRBJ1-2; D not resolved. The CDR3 consists of 14 residues. Germline V lookup: CDR1 SEHNR, CDR2 FQNEAQ (reference sequence). V lost 0 bases and J 6 bases, leaving 11 bases between the germline ends. The CDR3 coding sequence is TGTGCCAGCAGCTTAGCGCTATCAAGAGATGGCTACACCTTC. Residues: CASSLALSRDGYTF. The complete variable domain, with remaining parts taken from reference TRBV7-9 and TRBJ1-2, reads DTGVSQNPRHKITKRGQNVTFRCDPISEHNRLYWYRQTLGQGPEFLTYFQNEAQLEKSRLLSDRFSAERPKGSFSTLEIQRTEQGDSAMYLCASSLALSRDGYTFGSGTRLTVV.

On this clone itself: Germline and junction disagree at one end, which may indicate a read error. The chain couples TRBV18 to TRBJ2-1, with 8 bases that match TRBD2. Per germline, CDR1 KGHSH and CDR2 LQKENI. The CDR3 is 15 amino acids. The CDR3 protein is CTSSPTSGALNEQFF. DNA of the CDR3: TGTACCAGCTCACCCACTAGCGGAGCTCTAAATGAGCAGTTCTTC.

This clone has a handful of counts. J is TRBJ1-5 and V is TRBV30, with D perhaps matching TRBD1 (5 bases). V lost 0 bases to trimming and J lost 3 bases, with 9 bases between them. This CDR3 spans 14 amino acids. Germline CDR1 reads GTSNPN; CDR2 reads SVGIG (reference sequence). CDR3 amino acids: CAWSVKGNNQPQHF. CDR3 DNA sequence: TGTGCCTGGAGTGTAAAGGGGAACAATCAGCCCCAGCATTTT.

The chain uses TRBV4-1 and TRBJ1-4; 7 bases are shared with TRBD1. The CDR3 loop spans 14 amino acids. V lost 4 bases, J lost 4 bases, and 3 bases stayed unmatched. CDR1 MGHRA and CDR2 YSYEKL come from the germline V gene. The DNA of the CDR3 is TGCGCCAGCAGCCGACAGGGACTTAATGAAAAACTGTTTTTT. Protein: CASSRQGLNEKLFF.

This CDR3 reads CASSQDGGVQPQHF. CDR3 sequence (DNA): TGTGCCAGCAGCCAAGATGGGGGGGTCCAGCCCCAGCATTTT. The chain has TRBV4-2 and TRBJ1-5; D is perhaps TRBD1 (5 bases). CDR1 is LGHNA, CDR2 YNFKEQ, per germline. The CDR3 runs 14 residues. Trimming took off 0 bases at V and 7 bases at J, with 10 bases between the two ends.

This chain connects TRBV28 to TRBJ1-1; weak D call: TRBD1 (6 bases). Germline V gives CDR1 MDHEN, CDR2 SYDVKM. V dropped 4 bases and J dropped 3 bases, with 9 bases sitting between them. There are 13 residues in the CDR3. The CDR3 coding sequence is TGTGCCAGCAGTTACCACAGGGACACTGAAGCTTTCTTT. Residues: CASSYHRDTEAFF.